The 19 T cell receptor beta chains in this list originate from one sample, sequenced in a study of CD8+CD57+ T cells in acquired aplastic anemia. Genomic DNA constituted the template upon which TCR beta VDJ and CDR3 profiling was performed. TCRdb re-called the reads through MiXCR, storing one row per CDR3 protein. There are about 270,000 distinct CDR3 sequences in the sample; 45% to 65% occur only once, and roughly 8% lies in the top ten. The sequenced sample was sorted CD4+, CD8+, or CD8+CD57+ T cells (not recorded which) from PBMCs. All receptors come from a human donor with severe aplastic anemia or a healthy control (not recorded which).

This clonotype was detected only once. This sequence joins TRBV7-2 and TRBJ2-7; 11 nucleotides align to TRBD2. CDR1 and CDR2 from the germline V gene are SGHTA and FQGNSA. Trimming cost V 5 bases and J 6 bases; bases outside gene matches: 12. This CDR3 has 16 residues. In nucleotides, the CDR3 is TGTGCCAGCAGCCTACTAGTTAGCGGGGGGGCTGCCGAGCAGTACTTC. Amino acids: CASSLLVSGGAAEQYF.

V gene TRBV5-1 combines with J gene TRBJ2-7; TRBD2 might be the D (7 bases). Trimming took off 2 bases at V and 3 bases at J, with 15 bases between the two ends. This CDR3 has 15 residues. In germline, CDR1 is SGHRS, CDR2 YFSETQ. The CDR3 spells CASSFGGAEDYEQYF. The CDR3 bases are TGCGCCAGCAGCTTTGGGGGGGCCGAGGACTACGAGCAGTACTTC.

This clonotype was seen more than once but under ten times. The chain has TRBV28 and TRBJ2-5; 7 bases align to TRBD1. Germline assignment: CDR1 MDHEN and CDR2 SYDVKM. The CDR3 consists of 16 residues. The J segment lost 5 bases and the V segment lost 3 bases, leaving 12 bases of the junction unmatched. The CDR3 protein is CASSFGTGALGETQYF. The CDR3 DNA reads as TGTGCCAGCAGTTTTGGCACAGGGGCCTTGGGGGAGACCCAGTACTTC.

The table lists this clonotype with many counts. This chain links TRBV7-2 with TRBJ2-1; D gene unclear. Trimming took off 3 bases at V and 9 bases at J, with 9 bases between the two ends. The CDR3 spans 12 residues. Germline CDR1 reads SGHTA; CDR2 reads FQGNSA. The CDR3 bases are TGTGCCAGCAGCTTTCAGGCAGGTGAGCAGTTCTTC. Protein sequence: CASSFQAGEQFF.

V and J are TRBV9 and TRBJ2-1; 9 nucleotides line up with TRBD2. There are 13 residues in the CDR3. V was pared by 4 bases and J by 9 bases, with 5 bases of the junction left unmatched. CDR1 SGDLS and CDR2 YYNGEE come from the germline V gene. This CDR3 is CASSRGGAVEQFF. DNA for the CDR3: TGTGCCAGCAGCCGCGGGGGGGCTGTTGAGCAGTTCTTC.

The rearrangement uses TRBV7-9 and TRBJ1-4; D uncertain. The germline gives CDR1 SEHNR, CDR2 FQNEAQ (reference sequence). CDR3 size: 14 residues. V shed 1 base and J shed 7 bases, with 10 bases lying between them. The CDR3 region has the DNA TGTGCCAGCAGCTTAGATGGGATACGTGAAAAACTGTTTTTT. Residues: CASSLDGIREKLFF.

The rearrangement joins TRBV5-1 to TRBJ1-2; maybe TRBD1 (5 bases). Trimming removed 0 bases at V and 3 bases at J, with 9 bases between. CDR1 SGHRS and CDR2 YFSETQ come from the germline V gene. This CDR3 has 14 residues. CDR3 sequence reads: CASSLDRFDYGYTF. The CDR3 DNA follows: TGCGCCAGCAGCTTGGACAGGTTCGACTATGGCTACACCTTC.

This clonotype was counted only a few times. This sequence joins TRBV24-1 and TRBJ2-6; no clear D. Germline assignment: CDR1 KGHDR and CDR2 SFDVKD. Trimming left V 11 bases short and J 0 bases short, with 7 bases between. The CDR3 contains 13 residues. CDR3 loop: CAIGLSGANVLTF. CDR3 in DNA: TGTGCCATAGGGCTCTCTGGGGCCAACGTCCTGACTTTC.

Notes on this clonotype: Possible read error: a much larger clone is one base away. The chain recombines TRBV28 with TRBJ1-6; D is uncertain. Looked up from germline, CDR1 is MDHEN and CDR2 is SYDVKM. This CDR3 is 14 amino acids long. Trimming pared 5 bases from V and 6 bases from J, leaving 11 bases between. The CDR3 nucleotides read TGTGCCAGCAGTCCAGGTTCGGTTAATTCACCCCTCCACTTT. Amino acid sequence: CASSPGSVNSPLHF.

This clonotype occurred a few times. This may be a read error: a much more frequent sequence differs by one nucleotide. The rearrangement links TRBV9 to TRBJ2-1; D is undetermined. Per germline, CDR1 SGDLS and CDR2 YYNGEE. The CDR3 is made up of 14 amino acids. CDR3 bases: TGTGCCAGCAGCGTAGTAGTCTCCTACAATGGGCAGTTCTTC. Translation: CASSVVVSYNGQFF.

A single count supports this clonotype. The V gene is TRBV9, the J gene TRBJ1-1; 7 nucleotides line up with TRBD1. Looked up from germline, CDR1 is SGDLS and CDR2 is YYNGEE. With 3 bases clipped from V and 5 bases from J, the junction kept 10 bases outside the gene matches. This CDR3 is 15 amino acids long. CDR3 region: CASSDTGQRTTEAFF. The CDR3 DNA reads as TGTGCCAGCAGCGACACGGGACAGCGAACGACTGAAGCTTTCTTT.

The V call is TRBV19, the J call TRBJ2-3; no reliable D call. The germline V gene has CDR1 LNHDA and CDR2 SQIVND (reference sequence). The CDR3 covers 14 residues. V gave up 5 bases and J gave up 6 bases, with 15 bases separating them. CDR3 in amino acids: CASSVAAFPDTQYF. CDR3 nucleotide sequence: TGTGCCAGTAGTGTCGCGGCGTTCCCCGATACGCAGTATTTT.

The chain recombines TRBV5-1 with TRBJ2-7, with D possibly TRBD2 on 5 matching bases. Germline CDR1 SGHRS, CDR2 YFSETQ. The CDR3 runs to 12 residues. Trimming left V 4 bases short and J 7 bases short, with 12 bases between. The CDR3 DNA reads as TGCGCCAGCAGCCATGTTGAGGGAGAGCAGTACTTC. This sequence encodes CASSHVEGEQYF.

The chain links TRBV25-1 to TRBJ2-7; either TRBD1 or TRBD2 may fit D (5 bases each). The ends were cut back, 6 bases at V and 6 bases at J, with 18 bases in the middle. The CDR3 length is 14 residues. Germline CDR1 MGHDK, CDR2 SYGVNS. The CDR3: CASSPRGVRGEQYF. CDR3 bases: TGTGCCAGCAGCCCAAGAGGGGTTAGGGGCGAGCAGTACTTC.

This chain connects TRBV20-1 to TRBJ2-5; TRBD1 might be the D (8 bases). Germline CDR1 and CDR2: DFQATT and SNEGSKA (reference sequence). V was trimmed by 6 bases and J by 5 bases, leaving 22 bases between them. The CDR3 is made up of 15 amino acids. CDR3 DNA: TGCAGTGCCCCCGACAGGGGCGAGGGGGGGGAGACCCAGTACTTC. This sequence encodes CSAPDRGEGGETQYF.

This clonotype appeared once. One junction end disagrees with the germline gene, perhaps due to a read error. The chain uses TRBV24-1 and TRBJ2-3; 7 positions match TRBD2. This CDR3 spans 13 amino acids. Germline CDR1 reads KGHDR; CDR2 reads SFDVKD. CDR3 nucleotides: TGTGCCACCAATGATTTGCGGGGGGATACGCAGTATTTT. Its protein is CATNDLRGDTQYF.

Remarks on this clonotype: One base away lies a much larger clone, so this may be a sequencing read error. This chain links TRBV9 with TRBJ2-5; a weak D match, TRBD1 (5 bases). CDR3 length: 16 residues. Germline lookup yields CDR1 SGDLS and CDR2 YYNGEE. V lost 3 bases, J lost 3 bases, and 18 bases lay in between. CDR3 bases: TGTGCCAGCAGCGCCGCAGGCGGTGGGGCAGAAGAGACCCAGTACTTC. It translates to CASSAAGGGAEETQYF. Full variable domain (rest looked up from reference TRBV9 and TRBJ2-5): DSGVTQTPKHLITATGQRVTLRCSPRSGDLSVYWYQQSLDQGLQFLIQYYNGEERAKGNILERFSAQQFPDLHSELNLSSLELGDSALYFCASSAAGGGAEETQYFGPGTRLLVL.

This clonotype was seen only once. V gene TRBV7-9 combines with J gene TRBJ2-6; TRBD1 is a possible D gene (7 bases). The V and J ends lost 5 bases and 1 base respectively, with 12 bases between them. The CDR3 sequence is 16 residues long. Germline V gene lookup returns CDR1 SEHNR and CDR2 FQNEAQ (reference sequence). This chain's CDR3 is CASSQGGKSGANVLTF. DNA for the CDR3: TGTGCCAGCAGCCAGGGGGGTAAATCTGGGGCCAACGTCCTGACTTTC.

The chain couples TRBV3-1 to TRBJ2-5; 11 nucleotides align to TRBD2. The V segment lost 6 bases and the J segment 3 bases; nucleotides outside the gene matches: 6. There are 15 residues in the CDR3. Germline V gene sequence: CDR1 LGHDT, CDR2 YNNKEL (reference sequence). The CDR3 sequence is CASRSYSGGEETQYF. The CDR3 DNA reads as TGTGCCAGCAGATCGTATAGCGGGGGGGAAGAGACCCAGTACTTC.